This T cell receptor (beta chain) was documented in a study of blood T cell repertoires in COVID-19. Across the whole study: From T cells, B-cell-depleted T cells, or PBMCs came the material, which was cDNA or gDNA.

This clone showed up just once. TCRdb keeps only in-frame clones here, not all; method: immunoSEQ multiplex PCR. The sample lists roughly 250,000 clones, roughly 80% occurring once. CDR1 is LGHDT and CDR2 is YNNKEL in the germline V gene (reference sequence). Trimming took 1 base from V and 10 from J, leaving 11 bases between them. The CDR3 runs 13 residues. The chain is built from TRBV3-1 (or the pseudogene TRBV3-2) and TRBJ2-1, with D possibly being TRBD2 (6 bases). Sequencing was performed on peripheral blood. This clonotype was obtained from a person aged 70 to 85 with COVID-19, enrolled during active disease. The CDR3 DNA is TGTGCCAGCAGCCAAGGCTCGGCGGGGGAGCAGTTCTTC. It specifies CASSQGSAGEQFF.